Below are 12 T cell receptor beta chains sequenced from a single sample in a study of cytomegalovirus exposure and HLA in healthy donors. This table comes from immunoSEQ multiplex PCR, and its TCRdb copy is limited to in-frame clones, with some not included. The repertoire holds some 71,000 clones, with approximately 94% as singletons. The sample taken for sequencing was PBMCs. These receptors originate from a woman between 18 and 30 years old in good health and CMV-seronegative.

The chain has TRBV5-1 and TRBJ2-1, with TRBD2 identical over 11 bases. Trimming cost V 4 bases and J 0 bases; bases outside gene matches: 15. This CDR3 region has 20 residues. Germline loops: CDR1 SGHRS, CDR2 YFSETQ. The CDR3 DNA reads TGCGCCAGCAGCGCCCCTATTCTAGCGGGGGGCCTGAGCTCCTACAATGAGCAGTTCTTC. Amino acids: CASSAPILAGGLSSYNEQFF.

This clone was counted once. V is TRBV5-1 and J is TRBJ2-5, with 11 nucleotides matching TRBD1. The CDR3 has 16 amino acids. The V gene end was trimmed by 3 bases and the J gene end by 4 bases; junction bases not matched to a gene: 8. The V gene's germline CDR1 is SGHRS and CDR2 YFSETQ. The CDR3 protein is CASSSYGQGARETQYF. Written as DNA, the CDR3 is TGCGCCAGCAGCTCGTACGGACAGGGGGCGAGAGAGACCCAGTACTTC.

J is TRBJ2-3 and V is TRBV30, with 9 bases fitting TRBD2. The V segment lost 4 bases and the J segment 5 bases; nucleotides outside the gene matches: 4. Germline lookup yields CDR1 GTSNPN and CDR2 SVGIG (reference sequence). CDR3 length: 13 amino acids. The CDR3 DNA reads TGTGCCTGGAAGCGGGAGGCAATAGATACGCAGTATTTT. It codes for CAWKREAIDTQYF.

The chain links TRBV6-1 to TRBJ1-1; perhaps TRBD1 as D (6 bases). CDR1 and CDR2 (germline): MNHNS, SASEGT. The CDR3 length is 14 residues. Trimming removed 2 bases from V and 6 bases from J, with 13 bases in between. This chain's CDR3 is CASSESQGPAEAFF. The CDR3 coding sequence is TGTGCCAGCAGTGAATCACAGGGTCCCGCTGAAGCTTTCTTT.

V and J are TRBV7-9 and TRBJ2-7; 10 bases line up with TRBD1. V lost 4 bases and J lost 3; bases outside the gene matches: 6. The V gene's germline CDR1 is SEHNR and CDR2 FQNEAQ (reference sequence). The CDR3 runs to 15 residues. The CDR3 protein is CASSSLGTGVYEQYF. Here the CDR3 DNA reads TGTGCCAGCAGCTCGCTGGGGACAGGGGTCTACGAGCAGTACTTC.

The chain joins TRBV7-2 to TRBJ2-7; 14 nucleotides agree with TRBD2. Germline trimming cut 1 base from V and 5 bases from J; bases unmatched to any gene: 4. The CDR3 extends over 16 amino acids. The V gene's germline CDR1 is SGHTA and CDR2 FQGNSA. The CDR3 DNA is TGTGCCAGCAGCTTAGGACTAGCGGGAGGGGAACACGAGCAGTACTTC. It translates to CASSLGLAGGEHEQYF.

This clone was counted a few times. The J gene is TRBJ2-7, the V gene TRBV16; 7 positions match TRBD1. The CDR3 length is 15 residues. Trimming cost V 6 bases and J 3 bases; bases outside gene matches: 11. Germline V gene data show CDR1 as KGHSY and CDR2 as FQNENV. For the CDR3, the DNA is TGTGCCAGCAGTCCGGGACAGCATAGAGTCTACGAGCAGTACTTC. This sequence encodes CASSPGQHRVYEQYF.

V and J are TRBV27 and TRBJ2-3; the D is unclear. The V gene's germline CDR1 is MNHEY and CDR2 SMNVEV (reference sequence). Trimming removed 2 bases from V and 5 bases from J, with 5 bases in between. CDR3 length: 12 amino acids. The DNA of the CDR3 is TGTGCCAGCAGTTTAGTCGGAGATACGCAGTATTTT. It codes for CASSLVGDTQYF.

The V and J genes are TRBV2 and TRBJ2-5; 13 nucleotides match TRBD2. The germline gives CDR1 SNHLY, CDR2 FYNNEI. The CDR3 consists of 16 residues. The junction had 13 bases not matched to a gene; V was cut back by 10 bases and J by 5 bases. CDR3 sequence: CATPTSGRAVPETQYF. The DNA of the CDR3 is TGTGCCACCCCCACTAGCGGGAGGGCCGTCCCGGAGACCCAGTACTTC.

The chain couples TRBV10-3 to TRBJ1-1, with 12 bases lining up with TRBD1. The CDR3 is 17 residues long. The germline CDR1 and CDR2 sequences are ENHRY and SYGVKD. With 7 bases clipped from V and 0 bases from J, the junction kept 9 bases outside the gene matches. CDR3 DNA sequence: TGTGCCATCAACCCGGGACAGGGGGCGTTGATGAACACTGAAGCTTTCTTT. Translated: CAINPGQGALMNTEAFF.

The genes are TRBV6-6 and TRBJ2-5; maybe TRBD1 (5 bases). This CDR3 region has 13 residues. With 6 bases removed from V and 3 bases from J, the gap between germline ends came to 11 bases. Germline CDR1 MNHNY, CDR2 SVGAGI (reference sequence). This CDR3 reads CASRRGQKETQYF. The CDR3 coding sequence is TGTGCCAGCAGAAGGGGTCAAAAAGAGACCCAGTACTTC.

The chain employs TRBV4-3 and TRBJ2-7; a possible D gene is TRBD1 (7 bases). CDR1 and CDR2 from the germline V gene are LGHNA and YSLEER. V lost 0 bases and J 4 bases, leaving 16 bases between the germline ends. The CDR3 runs to 16 residues. CDR3 residues: CASSQDGGQRIYEQYF. CDR3 DNA sequence: TGCGCCAGCAGCCAAGACGGGGGACAGAGGATATACGAGCAGTACTTC.